The sequence of this T cell receptor (beta chain) was determined in a study of T cell responses to AZD1222 COVID-19 vaccine (dated by TCRdb to the early 2020s). With respect to the entire study: TCR sequencing covered fewer than 250 trial participants: 207 given two doses of AZD1222 and 26 given two doses of MenACWY control vaccine. Trial participants were enrolled into age subgroups of 18-55, 56-69 and 70-plus years, which contained approximately 150, 30 and 60 TCR-sequenced participants, respectively.

The time point label of this sample denotes: about 28 days (+/-7) after the second vaccine dose. AZD1222 recipients with second doses at about 4 weeks or about 12 weeks were pooled, because spike-specific TCR depth and breadth did not differ between schedules. Vaccinee samples were obtained from the UK trials COV001 and COV002, which included a single-blind randomized controlled phase 2/3 trial of AZD1222 (ChAdOx1 nCoV-19) in healthy adults. For TCRbeta chain sequencing, PBMC samples were collected from trial participants at day 0 and at day 28 after the second dose. Overall study results and their limits: Nearly half of unique spike-specific TCRs reportedly recognized epitopes outside regions mutated in the B.1.351 and B.1.1.7 variants. A significant rise in spike-specific TCR breadth and depth was observed after two AZD1222 doses relative to day 0 and relative to MenACWY recipients. Conclusions about previously exposed vaccinees are limited because only six or seven AZD1222 recipients were SARS-CoV-2 seropositive at baseline. Because no day 14 peak-response samples were available, the repertoires could be characterized only after the peak T cell response. Most participants were white British and females outnumbered males, and the authors suggested that clonal diversity may have been underestimated. The 56-69-year group was small, and its depth increase did not reach significance, likely because of low power. CD4 TCRs associated with the vaccine covered the entire spike protein, and the dominant responses were in regions 160-218 and 743-854.

In its sample, this clone was seen once. Its antigen is unknown. No much larger clone is present one base from it, and per-base qualities are unavailable. The CDR3 regions of human TCRbeta chains were analyzed by immunosequencing. On the authors' methods: Repertoire TCRs were matched against a reference library of SARS-CoV-2-specific TCRs generated with the MIRA antigen-specificity platform. Breadth meant the fraction of unique TCRs that were SARS-CoV-2-associated, whereas depth meant the fraction of total T cells that were SARS-CoV-2-associated. Using the MIRA data, each spike-specific TCR was assigned both to the spike region to which the TCR was reactive and to a CD4 or CD8 class. Log10-transformed breadth and depth values were compared by one-way ANOVA with Sidak's multiple comparisons tests. Imported from immuneACCESS, the table was reduced by TCRdb to in-frame sequences with V and J called. These copies leave out some clones; in studies compared against another copy, an unresolved V gene accounts for under half, and the cause of the remainder is not known. V and J calls plus clone size are reproduced from that table; the DNA served to infer D and trimming. The sample yields 250,000 to 300,000 clones; almost 95% were counted once. 0.55% of the sample is held by the ten biggest clonotypes.

Sample: peripheral blood, taken 28 days after the second AZD1222 dose. This receptor was taken from an adult who received the AZD1222 COVID-19 vaccine.

The CDR3 protein: CASKGIGHGYTF. The sequenced DNA: TGTGCCAGCAAGGGAATAGGTCATGGCTACACCTTC. Recombination connected TRBV27 to TRBJ1-2, with no reliable assignment of the D segment. Including cysteine and phenylalanine, the CDR3 has 12 amino acids. The CDR3 DNA has 36 bases and is translated from base 1. V is reduced by 7 bases and J by 6 bases, leaving a spacing of 12 bases between them. The germline V gene (reference sequence) yields MNHEY for CDR1 and SMNVEV for CDR2.